A selection of T cell receptor beta chains follows, all from one sample in a study of T cell responses to AZD1222 COVID-19 vaccine. The protocol was immunoSEQ multiplex PCR, while the TCRdb copy is restricted to in-frame clones and leaves out a portion. The sample shows under 80,000 clones, 70% to 90% of them seen only once. The sequences come from peripheral blood, collected 28 days after the second AZD1222 dose. All receptors come from an adult who received the AZD1222 COVID-19 vaccine. The CDR3 runs from the conserved cysteine through the conserved F or W. The D gene is left open where the match is weak. Expanded clones get a size class; other rows say once, few or many, or leave the size out.

j_call v_call d_call clone_size cdr3_aa cdr3_nt
TRBJ2-1 TRBV6-5 TRBD2 . CASRGGLASNNEQFF TGTGCCAGCAGGGGAGGACTAGCGTCGAACAATGAGCAGTTCTTC
TRBJ1-1 TRBV13 . . CASSFRGAKVAEAFF TGTGCCAGCAGCTTCAGAGGGGCGAAAGTCGCTGAAGCTTTCTTT
TRBJ1-5 TRBV19 . few CASTLEGYSNQPQHF TGTGCCAGCACCCTCGAAGGGTATAGCAATCAGCCCCAGCATTTT
TRBJ2-2 TRBV25-1 TRBD1 . CASRLDTGGLDTGELFF TGTGCCAGCCGGCTCGATACAGGGGGCTTGGACACCGGGGAGCTGTTTTTT
TRBJ1-1 TRBV7-2 . . CASSMQGLGTEAFF TGTGCCAGCAGCATGCAGGGGTTGGGCACTGAAGCTTTCTTT
TRBJ1-2 TRBV14 . . CASSSGTPYGYTF TGTGCCAGCAGCTCCGGGACACCGTATGGCTACACCTTC
TRBJ1-5 TRBV18 . . CASSPRGSGGNQPQHF TGTGCCAGCTCACCACGAGGATCAGGGGGCAATCAGCCCCAGCATTTT
TRBJ1-2 TRBV5-1 . . CASSLRQEPNYGYTF TGCGCCAGCAGCTTACGACAGGAACCTAACTATGGCTACACCTTC
TRBJ2-1 TRBV7-9 TRBD2 . CASSLGLAGAYNEQFF TGTGCCAGCAGCTTAGGACTAGCGGGAGCTTACAATGAGCAGTTCTTC
TRBJ2-7 TRBV18 . . CASSPPTSYEQYF TGTGCCAGCTCACCACCGACCTCCTACGAGCAGTACTTC
TRBJ1-5 TRBV30 . . CAWNDGGRNQPQHF TGTGCCTGGAATGATGGGGGCCGCAATCAGCCCCAGCATTTT
TRBJ1-6 TRBV19 . few CASSTTGRNSPLHF TGTGCCAGTAGTACGACAGGCCGTAATTCACCCCTCCACTTT
TRBJ2-7 TRBV20-1 . once CSASNRGVSGRSYEQYF TGCAGTGCTAGTAACCGAGGGGTCAGCGGGCGCTCCTACGAGCAGTACTTC
TRBJ2-5 TRBV10-3 . . CAISEVRARAIQETQYF TGTGCCATCAGTGAGGTCCGCGCCAGGGCCATCCAAGAGACCCAGTACTTC
TRBJ2-3 TRBV4-2 . few CASSQGDGAGDTQYF TGTGCCAGCAGCCAAGGGGACGGGGCGGGGGATACGCAGTATTTT
TRBJ1-6 TRBV7-9 . . CASSLEAGLLALHF TGTGCCAGCAGCTTAGAAGCCGGCCTGTTGGCCCTCCACTTT
TRBJ1-1 TRBV6-5 TRBD1 . CASSSPGQGATEAFF TGTGCCAGCAGTTCCCCAGGACAGGGGGCGACTGAAGCTTTCTTT
TRBJ1-2 TRBV11-2 TRBD1 once CASSPLGQGVIGYTF TGTGCCAGCAGCCCACTCGGACAGGGGGTAATTGGCTACACCTTC
TRBJ1-3 TRBV7-2 . . CASSFAAGVMAGNTIYF TGTGCCAGCAGCTTCGCCGCGGGGGTAATGGCTGGAAACACCATATATTTT
TRBJ2-5 TRBV5-1 TRBD2 . CASSPGTSEETQYF TGCGCCAGCAGCCCGGGGACTAGCGAAGAGACCCAGTACTTC
TRBJ1-1 TRBV20-1 . . CSGGDATEAFF TGCAGTGGTGGTGATGCCACTGAAGCTTTCTTT
TRBJ1-1 TRBV10-3 . . CAITNLMNTEAFF TGTGCCATCACTAACCTAATGAACACTGAAGCTTTCTTT
TRBJ1-1 TRBV7-3 . . CASSLSHRDTEAFF TGTGCCAGCAGCTTATCCCACAGGGACACTGAAGCTTTCTTT
TRBJ1-4 TRBV14 . . CASSPRGTSMEKLFF TGTGCCAGCAGCCCTCGCGGGACATCAATGGAAAAACTGTTTTTT
TRBJ1-2 TRBV5-1 . few CASSLSVGLDGYTF TGCGCCAGCAGCTTGAGCGTGGGACTGGACGGCTACACCTTC
TRBJ1-3 TRBV6-5 . . CATESSGNTIYF TGTGCCACCGAGTCCTCTGGAAACACCATATATTTT
TRBJ2-1 TRBV30 . few CAWSSGQAQHNEQFF TGTGCCTGGAGTTCTGGGCAAGCCCAACACAATGAGCAGTTCTTC
TRBJ1-6 TRBV19 . . CASSKAAGDSPLHF TGTGCCAGTAGTAAGGCCGCGGGGGACTCACCCCTCCACTTT
TRBJ2-5 TRBV18 . . CASSHDPSGTQYF TGTGCCAGCTCACACGACCCATCGGGGACCCAGTACTTC